Each of the 20 T cell receptor beta chains below was sequenced from the same sample in a study of T cell repertoires in cytomegalovirus infection. TCRdb processed the reads anew with MiXCR; each CDR3 protein has one entry. The sample contains fewer than 250,000 distinct CDR3 sequences, around 12% of which appear only once. The sample comprised PBMCs. These receptors all stem from a human donor in good health (CMV status not recorded). Some clones in this sample may be carry-over from other donors' samples.

There are many counts of this clonotype. This sequence joins TRBV7-2 and TRBJ2-2; 9 positions match TRBD1. V lost 0 bases to trimming and J lost 7 bases; unmatched junction nucleotides: 3. The CDR3 runs 15 residues. CDR1 and CDR2 from the germline V gene are SGHTA and FQGNSA. CDR3 bases: TGTGCCAGCAGCTTAGCGGGACAGGGTAACGGGGAGCTGTTTTTT. Its translation is CASSLAGQGNGELFF.

This clonotype was counted between two and nine times. The gene calls are TRBV6-5 and TRBJ2-2; 9 nucleotides match TRBD2. CDR1 and CDR2 from the germline V gene are MNHEY and SVGAGI. This CDR3 spans 16 amino acids. J was trimmed by 4 bases and V by 3 bases; bases with no gene match: 6. CDR3 nucleotides: TGTGCCAGCAGTTATTCAGCGGGAGGTGGCACCGGGGAGCTGTTTTTT. Translating it yields CASSYSAGGGTGELFF.

This clonotype was counted at least ten times. The chain is built from TRBV7-2 and TRBJ2-7; D is ambiguous. V dropped 4 bases and J dropped 1 base, with 5 bases sitting between them. The germline V gene has CDR1 SGHTA and CDR2 FQGNSA. CDR3 length: 12 amino acids. CDR3 sequence reads: CASSSPSYEQYF. The CDR3 DNA is TGTGCCAGCAGCTCCCCATCCTACGAGCAGTACTTC.

This clonotype has just a few counts. This sequence joins TRBV29-1 and TRBJ1-2, with 7 bases lining up with TRBD1. The CDR3 runs 14 residues. Germline-derived CDR1 and CDR2 are SQVTM and ANQGSEA. V lost 4 bases, J lost 4 bases, and 9 bases stayed unmatched. The CDR3 is CSVGKTGSVYGYTF. Here the CDR3 DNA reads TGCAGCGTTGGGAAGACAGGGAGTGTCTATGGCTACACCTTC.

The table lists this clonotype with a few counts. V gene TRBV28 combines with J gene TRBJ2-5; possibly TRBD1 for D (7 bases). Germline loops: CDR1 MDHEN, CDR2 SYDVKM. The CDR3 is 18 residues long. The V and J ends lost 5 bases and 3 bases respectively, with 25 bases between them. CDR3 DNA sequence: TGTGCCAGCAGTATCTCCAGGGGGTTCGGGAGCGTCGAAGAGACCCAGTACTTC. This sequence encodes CASSISRGFGSVEETQYF.

At least ten counts were recorded for this clonotype. The rearrangement joins TRBV20-1 to TRBJ2-7; 14 bases agree with TRBD2. The germline V gene has CDR1 DFQATT and CDR2 SNEGSKA (reference sequence). The CDR3 totals 14 residues. The V gene end was trimmed by 7 bases and the J gene end by 9 bases; junction bases not matched to a gene: 11. The CDR3 DNA reads as TGCAGTGGCGTACCGGGACTAGCGGGAGATGCGCAGTACTTC. It yields the protein CSGVPGLAGDAQYF.

This clonotype was counted at least ten times. The J gene is TRBJ1-3, the V gene TRBV19; D unclear. The germline CDR1 and CDR2 sequences are LNHDA and SQIVND (reference sequence). Trimming took off 7 bases at V and 2 bases at J, with 9 bases between the two ends. This CDR3 is built from 13 residues. The CDR3: CASTATAGNTIYF. As DNA, the CDR3 is TGTGCCAGTACCGCGACGGCTGGAAACACCATATATTTT.

This clonotype was detected ten times or more. The chain is built from TRBV7-9 and TRBJ2-7, with 12 bases identical to TRBD1. J was trimmed by 6 bases and V by 3 bases; bases with no gene match: 9. Germline lookup yields CDR1 SEHNR and CDR2 FQNEAQ (reference sequence). The CDR3 has 16 residues. The CDR3 spells CASSLDPGQGATEQYF. The CDR3 nucleotides read TGTGCCAGCAGCTTGGACCCGGGACAGGGGGCGACCGAGCAGTACTTC.

This clonotype occurred many times. The J gene is TRBJ1-2, the V gene TRBV7-2; possible D gene TRBD1, 5 bases. The germline V gene has CDR1 SGHTA and CDR2 FQGNSA. V was clipped by 1 base and J by 4 bases, with 13 bases between them. This CDR3 contains 15 residues. CDR3 sequence: CASSLGPGQGYGYTF. The CDR3, as DNA: TGTGCCAGCAGCTTAGGCCCGGGCCAGGGCTATGGCTACACCTTC.

The CDR3 nucleotides read TGCAGTGCCCTTGACAGGGGTTACACAGATACGCAGTATTTT. Encoded protein: CSALDRGYTDTQYF. V gene TRBV20-1 combines with J gene TRBJ2-3, with TRBD1 identical over 8 bases. Germline CDR1 reads DFQATT; CDR2 reads SNEGSKA (reference sequence). The CDR3 contains 14 residues. Trimming cost V 6 bases and J 2 bases; bases outside gene matches: 7.

In its sample, this clonotype was seen a few times. V and J are TRBV7-9 and TRBJ2-5; unclear D gene. CDR3 length equals 16 residues. V was clipped by 1 base and J by 5 bases, with 17 bases between them. The V gene's germline CDR1 is SEHNR and CDR2 FQNEAQ (reference sequence). The CDR3 DNA sequence: TGTGCCAGCAGCTTAGTGGCCCCTGGTCCTGGGGAGACCCAGTACTTC. Translation: CASSLVAPGPGETQYF.

This clonotype has ten or more counts. J is TRBJ1-5 and V is TRBV7-2; the D is unclear. V was trimmed by 2 bases and J by 5 bases, leaving 16 bases between them. CDR1 and CDR2 from the germline V gene are SGHTA and FQGNSA. The CDR3 length is 16 residues. Here the CDR3 DNA reads TGTGCCAGCAGCTTATCAATTGAGGAGAGATATCAGCCCCAGCATTTT. Translating gives CASSLSIEERYQPQHF.

This clonotype was picked up many times. This chain links TRBV7-2 with TRBJ1-6; D unclear. Trimming shortened V by 0 bases and J by 7 bases, and 13 bases separated the two germline ends. CDR3 size: 16 residues. CDR1 and CDR2 from the germline V gene are SGHTA and FQGNSA. The CDR3 DNA is TGTGCCAGCAGCTTAGCGCCGGGTCAAGGAAATTCACCCCTCCACTTT. As protein: CASSLAPGQGNSPLHF.

This clonotype was detected ten times or more. The chain combines TRBV25-1 with TRBJ2-7, with D possibly matching TRBD1 (5 bases). The V end was cut by 1 base, the J end by 3 bases, with 10 bases between. The CDR3 has 14 amino acids. The germline CDR1 and CDR2 sequences are MGHDK and SYGVNS. The CDR3 coding sequence is TGTGCCAGCAGTGAATGGGGCAGTCTCTACGAGCAGTACTTC. Residues: CASSEWGSLYEQYF.

This clonotype was counted only a few times. The V and J genes are TRBV4-3 and TRBJ2-1, with TRBD1 as a possible D gene (5 bases). Germline V CDR1 and CDR2: LGHNA, YSLEER. V shed 3 bases and J shed 9 bases, with 18 bases lying between them. This CDR3 contains 15 residues. The CDR3 nucleotides are TGCGCCAGCAGCCATCCCGATCTGGGCAGGGCTGAGCAGTTCTTC. Protein: CASSHPDLGRAEQFF.

This clonotype was found many times. The genes are TRBV28 and TRBJ2-7, with 13 bases matching TRBD2. The CDR3 totals 16 residues. Germline lookup yields CDR1 MDHEN and CDR2 SYDVKM. V dropped 4 bases and J dropped 6; count of bases not matched to a gene: 9. The CDR3 DNA reads as TGTGCCAGCAGTTCTTGGACTAGCGGGAGTGGATCCGAGCAGTACTTC. This sequence encodes CASSSWTSGSGSEQYF.

This clonotype was observed at least ten times. The rearrangement uses TRBV7-2 and TRBJ1-1; perhaps TRBD1 as D (5 bases). CDR3 length: 14 residues. V lost 6 bases to trimming and J lost 1 base, with 12 bases between them. Germline V gene lookup returns CDR1 SGHTA and CDR2 FQGNSA. CDR3 loop: CASSFRDPNTEAFF. CDR3 in DNA: TGTGCCAGCAGTTTCAGGGACCCGAACACTGAAGCTTTCTTT.

At least ten counts were recorded for this clonotype. V and J are TRBV7-2 and TRBJ1-1; D gene uncertain. The CDR3 length is 13 residues. CDR1 is SGHTA and CDR2 is FQGNSA in the germline V gene. With 1 base removed from V and 10 bases from J, the gap between germline ends came to 13 bases. The CDR3 coding sequence is TGTGCCAGCAGCTTAGAGGTACCTGTAGGAGCTTTCTTT. It specifies CASSLEVPVGAFF. The full variable domain, in which reference TRBV7-2 and TRBJ1-1 provide the parts outside the CDR3, is GAGVSQSPSNKVTEKGKDVELRCDPISGHTALYWYRQSLGQGLEFLIYFQGNSAPDKSGLPSDRFSAERTGGSVSTLTIQRTQQEDSAVYLCASSLEVPVGAFFGQGTRLTVV.

At least ten counts were recorded for this clonotype. The chain has TRBV7-7 and TRBJ2-5; 10 bases fit TRBD1. CDR1 and CDR2 (germline): SSHAT, FNYEAQ (reference sequence). The ends lost 4 bases at V and 5 bases at J; junction bases unmatched: 7. The CDR3 loop spans 15 amino acids. The chain's CDR3 is CASSWGTGDLETQYF. Written as DNA, the CDR3 is TGTGCCAGCAGCTGGGGGACAGGGGACCTGGAGACCCAGTACTTC.

The chain employs TRBV7-9 and TRBJ2-7; D is perhaps TRBD1 (5 bases). V shed 2 bases and J shed 0 bases, with 8 bases lying between them. In germline, CDR1 is SEHNR, CDR2 FQNEAQ (reference sequence). The CDR3 runs to 14 residues. This chain's CDR3 is CASSLNRPSYEQYF. In nucleotides, the CDR3 is TGTGCCAGCAGCTTAAACAGGCCCTCCTACGAGCAGTACTTC.